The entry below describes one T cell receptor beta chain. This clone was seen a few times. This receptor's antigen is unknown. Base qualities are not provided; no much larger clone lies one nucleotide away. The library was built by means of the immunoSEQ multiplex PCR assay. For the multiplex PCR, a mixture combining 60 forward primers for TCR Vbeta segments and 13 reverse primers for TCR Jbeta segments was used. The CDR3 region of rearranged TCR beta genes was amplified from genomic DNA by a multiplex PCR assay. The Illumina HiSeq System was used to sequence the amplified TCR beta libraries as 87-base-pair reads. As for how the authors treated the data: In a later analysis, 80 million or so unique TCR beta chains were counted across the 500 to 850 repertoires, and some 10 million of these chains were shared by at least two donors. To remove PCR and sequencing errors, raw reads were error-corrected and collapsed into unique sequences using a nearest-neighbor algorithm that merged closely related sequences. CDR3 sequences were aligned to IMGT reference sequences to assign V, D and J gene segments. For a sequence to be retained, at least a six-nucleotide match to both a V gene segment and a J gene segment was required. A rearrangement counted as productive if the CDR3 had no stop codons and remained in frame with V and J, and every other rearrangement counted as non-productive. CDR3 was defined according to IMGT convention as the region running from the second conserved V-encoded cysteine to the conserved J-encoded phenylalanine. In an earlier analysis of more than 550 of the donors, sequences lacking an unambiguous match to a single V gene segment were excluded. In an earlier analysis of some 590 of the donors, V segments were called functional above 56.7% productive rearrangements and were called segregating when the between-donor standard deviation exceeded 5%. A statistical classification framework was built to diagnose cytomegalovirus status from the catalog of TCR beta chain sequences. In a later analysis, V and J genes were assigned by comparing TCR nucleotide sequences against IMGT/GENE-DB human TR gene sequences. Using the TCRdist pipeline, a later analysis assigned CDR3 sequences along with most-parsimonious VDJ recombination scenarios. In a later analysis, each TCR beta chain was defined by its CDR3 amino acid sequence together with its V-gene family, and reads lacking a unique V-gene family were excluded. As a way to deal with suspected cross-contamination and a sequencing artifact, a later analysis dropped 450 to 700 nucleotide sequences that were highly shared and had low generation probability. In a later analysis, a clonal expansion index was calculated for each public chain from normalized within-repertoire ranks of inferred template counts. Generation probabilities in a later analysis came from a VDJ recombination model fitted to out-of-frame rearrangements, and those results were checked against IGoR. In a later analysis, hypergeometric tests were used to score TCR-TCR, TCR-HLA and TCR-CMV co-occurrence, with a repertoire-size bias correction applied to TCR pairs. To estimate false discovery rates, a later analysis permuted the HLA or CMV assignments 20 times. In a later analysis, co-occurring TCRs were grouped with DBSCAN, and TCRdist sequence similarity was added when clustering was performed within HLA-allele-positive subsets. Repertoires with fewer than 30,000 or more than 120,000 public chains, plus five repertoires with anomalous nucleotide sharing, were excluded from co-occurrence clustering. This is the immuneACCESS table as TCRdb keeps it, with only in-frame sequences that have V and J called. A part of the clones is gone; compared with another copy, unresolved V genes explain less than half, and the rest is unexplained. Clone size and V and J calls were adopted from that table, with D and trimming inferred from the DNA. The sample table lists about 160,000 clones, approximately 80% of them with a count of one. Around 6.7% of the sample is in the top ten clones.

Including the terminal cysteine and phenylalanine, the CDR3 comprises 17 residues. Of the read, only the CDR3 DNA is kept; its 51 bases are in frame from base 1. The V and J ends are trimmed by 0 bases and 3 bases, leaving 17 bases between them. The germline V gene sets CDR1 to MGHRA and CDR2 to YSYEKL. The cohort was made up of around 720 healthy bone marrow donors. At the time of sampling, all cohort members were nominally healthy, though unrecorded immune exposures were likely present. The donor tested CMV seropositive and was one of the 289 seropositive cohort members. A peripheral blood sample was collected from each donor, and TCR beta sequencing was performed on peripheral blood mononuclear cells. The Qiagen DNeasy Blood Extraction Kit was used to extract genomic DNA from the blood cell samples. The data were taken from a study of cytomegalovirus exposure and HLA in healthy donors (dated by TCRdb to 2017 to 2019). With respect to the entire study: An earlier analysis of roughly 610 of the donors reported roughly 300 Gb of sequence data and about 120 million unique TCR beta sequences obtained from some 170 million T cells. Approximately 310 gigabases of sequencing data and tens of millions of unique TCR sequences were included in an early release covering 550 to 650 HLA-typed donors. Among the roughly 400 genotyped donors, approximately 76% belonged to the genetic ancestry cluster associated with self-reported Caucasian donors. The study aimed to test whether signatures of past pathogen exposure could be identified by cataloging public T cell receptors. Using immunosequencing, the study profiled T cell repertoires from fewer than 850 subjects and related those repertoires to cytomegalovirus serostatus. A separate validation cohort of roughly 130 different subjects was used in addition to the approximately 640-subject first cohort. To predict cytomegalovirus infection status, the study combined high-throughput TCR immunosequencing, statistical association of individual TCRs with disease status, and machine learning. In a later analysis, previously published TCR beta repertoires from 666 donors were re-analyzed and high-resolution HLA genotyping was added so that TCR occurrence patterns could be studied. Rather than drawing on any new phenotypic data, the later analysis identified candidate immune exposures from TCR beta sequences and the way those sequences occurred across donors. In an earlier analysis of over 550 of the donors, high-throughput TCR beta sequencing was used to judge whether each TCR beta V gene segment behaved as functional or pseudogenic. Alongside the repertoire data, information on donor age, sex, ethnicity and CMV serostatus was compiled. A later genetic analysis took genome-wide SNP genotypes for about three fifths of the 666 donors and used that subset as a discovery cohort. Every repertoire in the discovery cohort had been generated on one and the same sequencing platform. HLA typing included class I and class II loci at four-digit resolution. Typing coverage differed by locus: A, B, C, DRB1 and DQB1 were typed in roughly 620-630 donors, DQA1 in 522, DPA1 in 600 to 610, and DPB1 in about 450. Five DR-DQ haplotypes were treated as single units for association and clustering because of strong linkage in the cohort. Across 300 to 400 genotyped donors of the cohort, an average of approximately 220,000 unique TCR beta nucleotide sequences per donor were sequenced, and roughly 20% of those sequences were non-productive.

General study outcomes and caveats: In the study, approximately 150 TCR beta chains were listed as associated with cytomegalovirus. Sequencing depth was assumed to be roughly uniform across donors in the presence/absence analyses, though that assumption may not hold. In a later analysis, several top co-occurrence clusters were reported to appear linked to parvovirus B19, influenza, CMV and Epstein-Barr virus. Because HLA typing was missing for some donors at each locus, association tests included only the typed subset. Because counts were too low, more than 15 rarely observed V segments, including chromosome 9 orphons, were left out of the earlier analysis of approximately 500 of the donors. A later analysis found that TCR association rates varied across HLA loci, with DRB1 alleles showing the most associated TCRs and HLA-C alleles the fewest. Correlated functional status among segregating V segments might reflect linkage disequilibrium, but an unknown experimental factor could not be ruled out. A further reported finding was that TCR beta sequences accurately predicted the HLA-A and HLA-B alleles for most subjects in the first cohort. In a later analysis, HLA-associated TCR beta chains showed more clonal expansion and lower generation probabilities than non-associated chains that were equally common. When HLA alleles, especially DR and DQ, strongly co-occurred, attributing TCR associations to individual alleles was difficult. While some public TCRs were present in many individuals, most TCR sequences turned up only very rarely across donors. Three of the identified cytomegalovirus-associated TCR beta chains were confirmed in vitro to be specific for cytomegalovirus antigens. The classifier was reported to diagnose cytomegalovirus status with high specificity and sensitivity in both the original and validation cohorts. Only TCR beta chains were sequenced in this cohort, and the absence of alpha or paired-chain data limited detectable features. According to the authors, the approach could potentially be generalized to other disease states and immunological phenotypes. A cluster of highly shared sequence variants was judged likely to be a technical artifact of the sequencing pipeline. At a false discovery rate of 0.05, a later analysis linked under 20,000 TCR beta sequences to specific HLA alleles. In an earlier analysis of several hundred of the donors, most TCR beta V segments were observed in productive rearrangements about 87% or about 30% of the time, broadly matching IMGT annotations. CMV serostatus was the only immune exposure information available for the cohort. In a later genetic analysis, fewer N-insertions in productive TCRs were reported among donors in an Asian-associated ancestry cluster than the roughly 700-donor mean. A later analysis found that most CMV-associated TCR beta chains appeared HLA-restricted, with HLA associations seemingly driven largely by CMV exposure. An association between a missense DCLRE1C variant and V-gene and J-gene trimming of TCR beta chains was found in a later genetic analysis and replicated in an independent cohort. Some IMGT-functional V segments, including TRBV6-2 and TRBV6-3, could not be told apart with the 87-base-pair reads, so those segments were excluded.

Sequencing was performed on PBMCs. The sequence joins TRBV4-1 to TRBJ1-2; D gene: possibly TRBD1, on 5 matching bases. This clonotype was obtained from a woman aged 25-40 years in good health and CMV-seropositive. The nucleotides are TGCGCCAGCAGCCAAGACGCCAGGGTTAGGTCGGACTATGGCTACACCTTC. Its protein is CASSQDARVRSDYGYTF.